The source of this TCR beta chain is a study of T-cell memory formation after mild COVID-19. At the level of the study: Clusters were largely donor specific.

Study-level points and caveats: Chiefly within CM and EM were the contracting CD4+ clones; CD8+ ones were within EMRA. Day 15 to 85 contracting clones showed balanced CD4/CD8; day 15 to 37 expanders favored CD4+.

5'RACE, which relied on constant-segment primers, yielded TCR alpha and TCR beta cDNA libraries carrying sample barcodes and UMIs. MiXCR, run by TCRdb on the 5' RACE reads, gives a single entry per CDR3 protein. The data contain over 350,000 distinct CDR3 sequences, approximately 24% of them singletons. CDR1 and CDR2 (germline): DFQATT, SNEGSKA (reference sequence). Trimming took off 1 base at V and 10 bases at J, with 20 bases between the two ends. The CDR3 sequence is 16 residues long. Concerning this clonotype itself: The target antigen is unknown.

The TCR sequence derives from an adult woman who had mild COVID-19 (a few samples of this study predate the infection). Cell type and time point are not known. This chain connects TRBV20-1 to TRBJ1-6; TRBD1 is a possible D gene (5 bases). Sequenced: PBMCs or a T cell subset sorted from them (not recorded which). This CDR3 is CSARGRGGLFKSPLHF. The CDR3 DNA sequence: TGCAGTGCTAGAGGACGGGGCGGTTTATTCAAATCACCCCTCCACTTT.